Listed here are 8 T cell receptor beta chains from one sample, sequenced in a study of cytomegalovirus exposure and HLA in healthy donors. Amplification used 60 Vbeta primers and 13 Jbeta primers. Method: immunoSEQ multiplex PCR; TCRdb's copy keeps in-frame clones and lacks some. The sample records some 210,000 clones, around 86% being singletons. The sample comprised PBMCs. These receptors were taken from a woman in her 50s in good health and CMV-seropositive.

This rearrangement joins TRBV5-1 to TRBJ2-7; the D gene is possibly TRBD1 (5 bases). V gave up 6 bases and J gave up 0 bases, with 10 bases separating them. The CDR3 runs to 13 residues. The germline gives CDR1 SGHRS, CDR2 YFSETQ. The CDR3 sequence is CASKGLFSYEQYF. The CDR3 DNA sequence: TGCGCCAGCAAGGGGCTTTTCTCCTACGAGCAGTACTTC.

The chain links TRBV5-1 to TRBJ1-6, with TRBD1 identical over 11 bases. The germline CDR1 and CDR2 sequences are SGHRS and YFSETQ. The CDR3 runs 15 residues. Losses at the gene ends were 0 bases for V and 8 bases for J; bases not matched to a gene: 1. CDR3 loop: CASSLGGQGDSPLHF. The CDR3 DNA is TGCGCCAGCAGCTTGGGGGGACAGGGGGATTCACCCCTCCACTTT. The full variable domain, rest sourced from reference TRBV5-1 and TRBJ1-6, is KAGVTQTPRYLIKTRGQQVTLSCSPISGHRSVSWYQQTPGQGLQFLFEYFSETQRNKGNFPGRFSGRQFSNSRSEMNVSTLELGDSALYLCASSLGGQGDSPLHFGNGTRLTVT.

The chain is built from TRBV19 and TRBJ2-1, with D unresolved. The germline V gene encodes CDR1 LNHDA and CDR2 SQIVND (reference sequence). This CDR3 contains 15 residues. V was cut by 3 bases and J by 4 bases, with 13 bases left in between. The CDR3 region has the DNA TGTGCCAGTAGTATTATACATGCGGATTACAATGAGCAGTTCTTC. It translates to CASSIIHADYNEQFF. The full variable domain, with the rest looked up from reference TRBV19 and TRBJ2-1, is DGGITQSPKYLFRKEGQNVTLSCEQNLNHDAMYWYRQDPGQGLRLIYYSQIVNDFQKGDIAEGYSVSREKKESFPLTVTSAQKNPTAFYLCASSIIHADYNEQFFGPGTRLTVL.

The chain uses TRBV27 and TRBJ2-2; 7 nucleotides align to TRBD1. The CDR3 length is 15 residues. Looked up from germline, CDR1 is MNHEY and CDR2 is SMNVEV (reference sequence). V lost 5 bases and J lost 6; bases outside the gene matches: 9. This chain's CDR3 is CASSPWETGPGELFF. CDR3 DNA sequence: TGTGCCAGCAGTCCCTGGGAGACAGGGCCCGGGGAGCTGTTTTTT.

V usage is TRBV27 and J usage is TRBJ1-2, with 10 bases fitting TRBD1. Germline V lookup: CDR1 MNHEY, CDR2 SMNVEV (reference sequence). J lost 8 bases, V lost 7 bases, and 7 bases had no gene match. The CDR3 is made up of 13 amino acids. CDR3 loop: CASTDRGQRGYTF. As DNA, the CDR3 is TGTGCCAGCACTGACAGGGGGCAGAGGGGCTACACCTTC.

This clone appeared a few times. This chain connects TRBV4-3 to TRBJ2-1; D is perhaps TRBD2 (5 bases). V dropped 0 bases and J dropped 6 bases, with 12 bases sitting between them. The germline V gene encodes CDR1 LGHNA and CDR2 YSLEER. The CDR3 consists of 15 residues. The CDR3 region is CASSQEIIGVNEQFF. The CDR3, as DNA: TGCGCCAGCAGCCAAGAAATCATCGGGGTCAATGAGCAGTTCTTC.

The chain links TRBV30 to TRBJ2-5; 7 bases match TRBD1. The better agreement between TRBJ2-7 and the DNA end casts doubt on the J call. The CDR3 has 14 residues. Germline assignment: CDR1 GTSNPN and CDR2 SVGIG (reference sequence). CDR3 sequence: CAWSQGQNSYEQYF. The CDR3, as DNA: TGTGCCTGGAGTCAGGGACAGAACTCCTACGAGCAGTACTTC.

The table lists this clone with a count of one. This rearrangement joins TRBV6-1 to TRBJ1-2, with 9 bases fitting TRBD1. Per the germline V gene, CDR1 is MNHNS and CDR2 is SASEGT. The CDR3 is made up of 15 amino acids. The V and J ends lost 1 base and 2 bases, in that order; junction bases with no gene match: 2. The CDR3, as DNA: TGTGCCAGCAGTGAAGTCGGGACAGGGAACTATGGCTACACCTTC. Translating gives CASSEVGTGNYGYTF.